This is a list of T cell receptor beta chains from one sample in a study of blood T cell repertoires in COVID-19. Clones were sequenced by immunoSEQ multiplex PCR, and TCRdb holds only the in-frame ones, with some missing. The sample lists 300,000 to 400,000 clones, 85% occurring once. Source material: PBMCs or T cells enriched from blood (not recorded which). The receptors originated from a woman aged 30 to 39 who had been exposed to COVID-19. Each CDR3 is given with its conserved first and last residue. A D gene is named only where the DNA matches it firmly. Expanded clones are given a class, and other clones once, few, many or no size at all.

j_gene: TRBJ2-3; abundance: once; v_gene: TRBV27; d_gene: TRBD1; len: 16; CDR3nt: TGTGCCAGCAGTCCTCTACAGACAGGGATAACAGATACGCAGTATTTT; CDR3aa: CASSPLQTGITDTQYF
j_gene: TRBJ2-1; abundance: .; v_gene: TRBV2; d_gene: TRBD2; len: 15; CDR3nt: TGTGCCAGCAGTGCACCTAGCGGGAGTACCAATGAGCAGTTCTTC; CDR3aa: CASSAPSGSTNEQFF
j_gene: TRBJ2-5; abundance: .; v_gene: TRBV19; d_gene: TRBD1; len: 14; CDR3nt: TGTGCCAGTAGCTCTGGACAGGGGCAAGAGACCCAGTACTTC; CDR3aa: CASSSGQGQETQYF
j_gene: TRBJ2-7; abundance: .; v_gene: TRBV5-4; d_gene: TRBD2; len: 14; CDR3nt: TGTGCCAGCAAACTAGCGGGGGGCTCCTACGAGCAGTACTTC; CDR3aa: CASKLAGGSYEQYF
j_gene: TRBJ1-2; abundance: .; v_gene: TRBV5-1; d_gene: TRBD1; len: 15; CDR3nt: TGCGCCAGCAGCCCAGGGACAGGGGGGCTTCATGGCTACACCTTC; CDR3aa: CASSPGTGGLHGYTF
j_gene: TRBJ1-2; abundance: once; v_gene: TRBV11-3; d_gene: .; len: 14; CDR3nt: TGTGCCAGCAGCTTAGTTCAGGGTAACTATGGCTACACCTTC; CDR3aa: CASSLVQGNYGYTF
j_gene: TRBJ1-1; abundance: .; v_gene: TRBV19; d_gene: TRBD1; len: 15; CDR3nt: TGTGCCAGTAGTATCCAGGGACAGGGGGGAACTGAAGCTTTCTTT; CDR3aa: CASSIQGQGGTEAFF
j_gene: TRBJ1-6; abundance: .; v_gene: TRBV3-1/TRBV3-2; d_gene: TRBD1; len: 16; CDR3nt: TGTGCCAGCAGCCATCGACAGGGTAATAAAAATTCACCCCTCCACTTT; CDR3aa: CASSHRQGNKNSPLHF
j_gene: TRBJ1-2; abundance: .; v_gene: TRBV10-3; d_gene: TRBD1; len: 14; CDR3nt: TGTGCCATCAGTGAGGGACAGGGTAACTATGGCTACACCTTC; CDR3aa: CAISEGQGNYGYTF
j_gene: TRBJ1-4; abundance: .; v_gene: TRBV25-1; d_gene: .; len: 15; CDR3nt: TGTGCCAGCAGTGAATTGGGCAGGCAAAATGAAAAACTGTTTTTT; CDR3aa: CASSELGRQNEKLFF
j_gene: TRBJ2-3; abundance: .; v_gene: TRBV5-1; d_gene: TRBD2; len: 14; CDR3nt: TGCGCCAGCAGCCCTGGGACTACGTCAGATACGCAGTATTTT; CDR3aa: CASSPGTTSDTQYF
j_gene: TRBJ2-7; abundance: once; v_gene: TRBV9; d_gene: TRBD1; len: 15; CDR3nt: TGTGCCAGCAGCGTAGGCAATGAGGGGGCAAACGAGCAGTACTTC; CDR3aa: CASSVGNEGANEQYF
j_gene: TRBJ1-1; abundance: .; v_gene: TRBV5-1; d_gene: .; len: 12; CDR3nt: TGCGCCAGCAGGGATGGAGACAGGAAAGCTTTCTTT; CDR3aa: CASRDGDRKAFF
j_gene: TRBJ1-2; abundance: .; v_gene: TRBV11-2; d_gene: .; len: 14; CDR3nt: TGTGCCAGCAGCCCAGGGGACGGAAGTCATGGCTACACCTTC; CDR3aa: CASSPGDGSHGYTF
j_gene: TRBJ1-1; abundance: .; v_gene: TRBV18; d_gene: .; len: 14; CDR3nt: TGTGCCAGCTCACCAGAGACAGGTATCACTGAAGCTTTCTTT; CDR3aa: CASSPETGITEAFF
j_gene: TRBJ1-2; abundance: .; v_gene: TRBV19; d_gene: .; len: 15; CDR3nt: TGTGCCAGTAGTCCCCCCCGACAGACTAACTATGGCTACACCTTC; CDR3aa: CASSPPRQTNYGYTF
j_gene: TRBJ1-1; abundance: .; v_gene: TRBV6-5; d_gene: .; len: 14; CDR3nt: TGTGCCAGCAGTTACGGGACAACCGGCACTGAAGCTTTCTTT; CDR3aa: CASSYGTTGTEAFF
j_gene: TRBJ2-3; abundance: .; v_gene: TRBV11-2; d_gene: .; len: 12; CDR3nt: TGTGCCAGCAGCTTTGAGTTTAATACGCAGTATTTT; CDR3aa: CASSFEFNTQYF
j_gene: TRBJ1-4; abundance: .; v_gene: TRBV9; d_gene: .; len: 13; CDR3nt: TGTGCCAGCAACGGGGATTTCCAAGAAAAACTGTTTTTT; CDR3aa: CASNGDFQEKLFF
j_gene: TRBJ1-2; abundance: .; v_gene: TRBV19; d_gene: .; len: 14; CDR3nt: TGTGCCAGTAGTATAGTACCAGCTAACTATGGCTACACCTTC; CDR3aa: CASSIVPANYGYTF
j_gene: TRBJ1-2; abundance: .; v_gene: TRBV19; d_gene: .; len: 14; CDR3nt: TGTGCCAGTAGTACTTCGGGACGGGGGTATGGCTACACCTTC; CDR3aa: CASSTSGRGYGYTF
j_gene: TRBJ2-1; abundance: .; v_gene: TRBV5-6; d_gene: .; len: 16; CDR3nt: TGTGCCAGCAGCTTGAGGACTTCTTCTTCGGGGAATGAGCAGTTCTTC; CDR3aa: CASSLRTSSSGNEQFF
j_gene: TRBJ1-5; abundance: .; v_gene: TRBV18; d_gene: TRBD1; len: 15; CDR3nt: TGTGCCAGCTCACCGTCTACAGGGGGCAATCAGCCCCAGCATTTT; CDR3aa: CASSPSTGGNQPQHF
j_gene: TRBJ1-5; abundance: .; v_gene: TRBV29-1; d_gene: .; len: 14; CDR3nt: TGCAGCGTTGTCCAGGGGTCCTCAGGTCAGCCCCAGCATTTT; CDR3aa: CSVVQGSSGQPQHF
j_gene: TRBJ1-1; abundance: few; v_gene: TRBV28; d_gene: TRBD1; len: 13; CDR3nt: TGTGCCAGCTCCACAGGGGCCCGCGAGGGAGCTTTCTTT; CDR3aa: CASSTGAREGAFF
j_gene: TRBJ2-5; abundance: once; v_gene: TRBV4-1; d_gene: .; len: 13; CDR3nt: TGCGCCAGCAGCAACTCCGGGTCACAGACCCAGTACTTC; CDR3aa: CASSNSGSQTQYF
j_gene: TRBJ2-7; abundance: .; v_gene: TRBV4-3; d_gene: .; len: 15; CDR3nt: TGCGCCAGCAGCCAAGATAGGGGGGGCCGGTACGAGCAGTACTTC; CDR3aa: CASSQDRGGRYEQYF
j_gene: TRBJ2-4; abundance: .; v_gene: TRBV3-1/TRBV3-2; d_gene: .; len: 16; CDR3nt: TGTGCCAGCAGCCCTGGAGGGACGAGGGCCAAAAACATTCAGTACTTC; CDR3aa: CASSPGGTRAKNIQYF
j_gene: TRBJ2-7; abundance: .; v_gene: TRBV7-2; d_gene: TRBD1; len: 14; CDR3nt: TGTGCCAGCAGCCCGACAGGGAGCTCCTACGAGCAGTACTTC; CDR3aa: CASSPTGSSYEQYF
j_gene: TRBJ2-1; abundance: .; v_gene: TRBV2; d_gene: .; len: 11; CDR3nt: TGTGCCAGCACGGGATACAATGAGCAGTTCTTC; CDR3aa: CASTGYNEQFF
j_gene: TRBJ2-2; abundance: .; v_gene: TRBV5-6; d_gene: TRBD2; len: 16; CDR3nt: TGTGCCAGCAGCGGACTAGCGGGGGTTTACACCGGGGAGCTGTTTTTT; CDR3aa: CASSGLAGVYTGELFF
j_gene: TRBJ1-1; abundance: .; v_gene: TRBV4-2; d_gene: .; len: 15; CDR3nt: TGTGCCAGCAGCCAAGATCCCCAGGGAAGCACTGAAGCTTTCTTT; CDR3aa: CASSQDPQGSTEAFF
j_gene: TRBJ1-2; abundance: .; v_gene: TRBV7-2; d_gene: .; len: 15; CDR3nt: TGTGCCAGCAGGGACTGGACAGCATCTAACTATGGCTACACCTTC; CDR3aa: CASRDWTASNYGYTF
j_gene: TRBJ2-3; abundance: .; v_gene: TRBV27; d_gene: TRBD2; len: 14; CDR3nt: TGTGCCAGCAGTCTAGCGGTTAACACAGATACGCAGTATTTT; CDR3aa: CASSLAVNTDTQYF
j_gene: TRBJ1-1; abundance: few; v_gene: TRBV29-1; d_gene: .; len: 12; CDR3nt: TGCAGCGTCGCCGAGTGGAGGACTGAAGCTTTCTTT; CDR3aa: CSVAEWRTEAFF
j_gene: TRBJ2-6; abundance: .; v_gene: TRBV7-3; d_gene: .; len: 17; CDR3nt: TGTGCCAGCAGCTTAATACGAGGCGGGTCTGGGGCCAACGTCCTGACTTTC; CDR3aa: CASSLIRGGSGANVLTF
j_gene: TRBJ1-4; abundance: .; v_gene: TRBV28; d_gene: .; len: 12; CDR3nt: TGTGCCAGCCTGACAGGATCCGAAAAACTGTTTTTT; CDR3aa: CASLTGSEKLFF
j_gene: TRBJ2-7; abundance: .; v_gene: TRBV29-1; d_gene: .; len: 12; CDR3nt: TGCAGCGTTGCCCAGGGACAATACGAGCAGTACTTC; CDR3aa: CSVAQGQYEQYF
j_gene: TRBJ1-2; abundance: few; v_gene: TRBV5-1; d_gene: .; len: 13; CDR3nt: TGCGCCAGCAGCTTGACAGGCTCCCATGGCTACACCTTC; CDR3aa: CASSLTGSHGYTF
j_gene: TRBJ1-1; abundance: .; v_gene: TRBV2; d_gene: TRBD1; len: 16; CDR3nt: TGTGCCAGCAGTGTTGGGACAGGTTCCATGAACACTGAAGCTTTCTTT; CDR3aa: CASSVGTGSMNTEAFF
j_gene: TRBJ1-2; abundance: .; v_gene: TRBV18; d_gene: .; len: 17; CDR3nt: TGTGCCAGCTCACCACTTACTGGACAGTCTGCTAACTATGGCTACACCTTC; CDR3aa: CASSPLTGQSANYGYTF
j_gene: TRBJ1-2; abundance: .; v_gene: TRBV3-1/TRBV3-2; d_gene: .; len: 16; CDR3nt: TGTGCCAGCAGCCAAGACAGGGGCCGTGATAACTATGGCTACACCTTC; CDR3aa: CASSQDRGRDNYGYTF
j_gene: TRBJ2-3; abundance: .; v_gene: TRBV6-5; d_gene: TRBD2; len: 15; CDR3nt: TGTGCCAGCAGCTCTGGACTAGCGGGAAGAGATACGCAGTATTTT; CDR3aa: CASSSGLAGRDTQYF
j_gene: TRBJ2-2; abundance: .; v_gene: TRBV7-3; d_gene: .; len: 14; CDR3nt: TGTGCCAGCAGCTTAACTAATCAGGCCGGGGAGCTGTTTTTT; CDR3aa: CASSLTNQAGELFF
j_gene: TRBJ2-1; abundance: .; v_gene: TRBV9; d_gene: TRBD2; len: 16; CDR3nt: TGTGCCAGCAGCGTAGATGGAGCGGGGGGGTACAATGAGCAGTTCTTC; CDR3aa: CASSVDGAGGYNEQFF
j_gene: TRBJ2-7; abundance: .; v_gene: TRBV30; d_gene: .; len: 14; CDR3nt: TGTGCCTGGAGTCCCCAGGGGGGTGGCTACGAGCAGTACTTC; CDR3aa: CAWSPQGGGYEQYF
j_gene: TRBJ2-1; abundance: once; v_gene: TRBV15; d_gene: TRBD2; len: 14; CDR3nt: TGTGCCACCAGCGGACTAGCGGACTACAATGAGCAGTTCTTC; CDR3aa: CATSGLADYNEQFF
j_gene: TRBJ2-1; abundance: .; v_gene: TRBV3-1/TRBV3-2; d_gene: TRBD2; len: 19; CDR3nt: TGTGCCAGCAGCCTTCCTCTAGCGGGGGGGCCTAGGTCCTACAATGAGCAGTTCTTC; CDR3aa: CASSLPLAGGPRSYNEQFF
j_gene: TRBJ2-7; abundance: few; v_gene: TRBV7-9; d_gene: TRBD1; len: 19; CDR3nt: TGTGCCAGCAGCGCGACATTGGGGACCGGGACAGAACGATCCTACGAGCAGTACTTC; CDR3aa: CASSATLGTGTERSYEQYF
j_gene: TRBJ2-5; abundance: .; v_gene: TRBV30; d_gene: .; len: 13; CDR3nt: TGTGCCTGGAGTAAGAGGGTACAAGAGACCCAGTACTTC; CDR3aa: CAWSKRVQETQYF
j_gene: TRBJ1-6; abundance: .; v_gene: TRBV9; d_gene: TRBD1; len: 17; CDR3nt: TGTGCCAGCAGCGCCGACAGGGGTGGTTTAAGAAATTCACCCCTCCACTTT; CDR3aa: CASSADRGGLRNSPLHF
j_gene: TRBJ1-6; abundance: once; v_gene: TRBV30; d_gene: TRBD1; len: 12; CDR3nt: TGTGCCTTGGGGACAGCTAATTCACCCCTCCACTTT; CDR3aa: CALGTANSPLHF
j_gene: TRBJ2-7; abundance: .; v_gene: TRBV3-1/TRBV3-2; d_gene: TRBD2; len: 16; CDR3nt: TGTGCCAGCAGCCCCCCCCGGGCGGGAGGGCCCCGGGAGCAGTACTTC; CDR3aa: CASSPPRAGGPREQYF
j_gene: TRBJ1-6; abundance: .; v_gene: TRBV3-1/TRBV3-2; d_gene: .; len: 14; CDR3nt: TGTGCCACAGGGAGGACCCACGTAAATTCACCCCTCCACTTT; CDR3aa: CATGRTHVNSPLHF
j_gene: TRBJ2-1; abundance: .; v_gene: TRBV7-6; d_gene: TRBD2; len: 17; CDR3nt: TGTGCCAGCAGCTCAAGCTATTTAGCGGGAGCCTACAATGAGCAGTTCTTC; CDR3aa: CASSSSYLAGAYNEQFF
j_gene: TRBJ1-2; abundance: .; v_gene: TRBV30; d_gene: .; len: 13; CDR3nt: TGTGCCTGGAGTGTCTATGACACAGGGGGCTACACCTTC; CDR3aa: CAWSVYDTGGYTF
j_gene: TRBJ1-2; abundance: .; v_gene: TRBV6-2/TRBV6-3; d_gene: .; len: 13; CDR3nt: TGTGCCAGCAGTTACGGACAGCACTATGGCTACACCTTC; CDR3aa: CASSYGQHYGYTF
j_gene: TRBJ2-7; abundance: .; v_gene: TRBV11-2; d_gene: TRBD1; len: 14; CDR3nt: TGTGCCAGCAGCCCTGGGAGACAGGGGTTCGAGCAGTACTTC; CDR3aa: CASSPGRQGFEQYF
j_gene: TRBJ1-2; abundance: .; v_gene: TRBV29-1; d_gene: .; len: 13; CDR3nt: TGCAGCGTGGCAGGCCTAGCTCACTATGGCTACACCTTC; CDR3aa: CSVAGLAHYGYTF
j_gene: TRBJ1-3; abundance: .; v_gene: TRBV9; d_gene: TRBD1; len: 16; CDR3nt: TGTGCCAGCAGCACGGGACAGGTTAGCTCTGGAAACACCATATATTTT; CDR3aa: CASSTGQVSSGNTIYF